This T cell receptor beta chain was recorded in a study of shared clonotypes between healthy human individuals. Whole-study results and caveats: Richness estimates generally favored naive over memory subsets.

V lost 1 base and J 6 bases, leaving 5 bases between the germline ends. The germline V gene encodes CDR1 SGHDT and CDR2 YYEEEE. The CDR3 is 12 residues long. Only in-frame clones appear in the TCRdb table, and some are missing; sequencing was by immunoSEQ multiplex PCR. The sample gives around 1.1 million clones, roughly 80% of which show up once; approximately 0.95% is in the top ten. Turning to this clone: Its antigen is unknown. This same CDR3 is encoded by further DNA sequences in the sample.

The V call is TRBV5-6, the J call TRBJ1-5; D remains ambiguous. The sample taken for sequencing was memory CD4+ T cells from PBMCs. Regarding subset: CD45RA-negative fraction. The TCR sequence derives from a man aged 18 to 35 in good health. Some clones in this sample may be carry-over from other donors' samples. CDR3 DNA sequence: TGTGCCAGCAGCTTGCCCGGTCAGCCCCAGCATTTT. It is translated as CASSLPGQPQHF.